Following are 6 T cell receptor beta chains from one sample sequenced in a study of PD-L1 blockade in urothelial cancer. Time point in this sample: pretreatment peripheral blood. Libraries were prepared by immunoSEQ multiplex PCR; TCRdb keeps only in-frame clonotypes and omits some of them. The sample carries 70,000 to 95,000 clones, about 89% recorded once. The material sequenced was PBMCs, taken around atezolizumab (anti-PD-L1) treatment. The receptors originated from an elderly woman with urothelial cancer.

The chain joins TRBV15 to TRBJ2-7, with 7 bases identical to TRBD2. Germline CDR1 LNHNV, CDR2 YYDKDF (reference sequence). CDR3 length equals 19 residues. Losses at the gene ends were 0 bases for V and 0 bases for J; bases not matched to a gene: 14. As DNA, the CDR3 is TGTGCCACCAGCAGAGATTCGGCTAGCGGACGAATAAACTCCTACGAGCAGTACTTC. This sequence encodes CATSRDSASGRINSYEQYF.

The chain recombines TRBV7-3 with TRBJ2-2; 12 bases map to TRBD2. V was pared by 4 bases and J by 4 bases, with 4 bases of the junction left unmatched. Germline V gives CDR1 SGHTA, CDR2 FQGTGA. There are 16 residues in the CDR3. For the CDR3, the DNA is TGTGCCAGCAGCTCGCGGACTAGCGGGACCACCGGGGAGCTGTTTTTT. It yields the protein CASSSRTSGTTGELFF.

In DNA, the CDR3 is TGTGCCTGGAGTGTACTGAAGGGACAGGGAAGGTACACCTTC. It yields the protein CAWSVLKGQGRYTF. This rearrangement joins TRBV30 to TRBJ1-2, with 9 bases lining up with TRBD1. Germline V gene lookup returns CDR1 GTSNPN and CDR2 SVGIG (reference sequence). CDR3 length: 14 residues. V was pared by 0 bases and J by 11 bases, with 10 bases of the junction left unmatched.

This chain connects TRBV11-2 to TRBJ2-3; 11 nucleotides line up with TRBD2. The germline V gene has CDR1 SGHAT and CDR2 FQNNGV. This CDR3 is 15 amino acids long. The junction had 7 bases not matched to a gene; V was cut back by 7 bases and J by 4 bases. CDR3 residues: CASINLAGGSDTQYF. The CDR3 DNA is TGTGCCAGCATTAATCTAGCGGGAGGATCAGATACGCAGTATTTT.

The CDR3, as DNA: TGCGCCAGCAGTGGATCAACTAGCGGGAGATCCTACAATGAGCAGTTCTTC. Translating it yields CASSGSTSGRSYNEQFF. The chain combines TRBV10-1 with TRBJ2-1, with 11 bases aligning to TRBD2. CDR3 length: 17 amino acids. Germline V CDR1 and CDR2: WNHNN, SYGVQD (reference sequence). Trimming took 4 bases from V and 1 from J; bases not matched to a gene: 6.

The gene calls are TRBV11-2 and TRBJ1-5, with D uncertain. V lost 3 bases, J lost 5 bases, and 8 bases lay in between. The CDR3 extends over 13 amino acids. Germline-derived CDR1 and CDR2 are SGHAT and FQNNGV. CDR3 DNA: TGTGCCAGCAGCTTGGGCCTATATCAGCCCCAGCATTTT. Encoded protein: CASSLGLYQPQHF.